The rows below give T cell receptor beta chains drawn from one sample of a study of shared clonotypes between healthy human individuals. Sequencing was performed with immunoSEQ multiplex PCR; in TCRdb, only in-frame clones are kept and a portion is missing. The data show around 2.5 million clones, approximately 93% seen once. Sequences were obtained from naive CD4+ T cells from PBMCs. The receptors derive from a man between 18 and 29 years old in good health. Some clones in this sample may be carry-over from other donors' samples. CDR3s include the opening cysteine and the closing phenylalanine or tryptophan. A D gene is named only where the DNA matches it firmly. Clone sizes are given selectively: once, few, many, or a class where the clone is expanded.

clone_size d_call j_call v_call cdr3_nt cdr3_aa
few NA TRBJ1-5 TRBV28 TGTGCCAGCAGTATGGTCACCTATAGCAATCAGCCCCAGCATTTT CASSMVTYSNQPQHF
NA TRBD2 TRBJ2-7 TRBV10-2 TGCGCCAGCAGGTGGACTAGCGGGGGCCCCTACGAGCAGTACTTC CASRWTSGGPYEQYF
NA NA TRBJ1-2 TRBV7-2 TGTGCCAGCAGCCCCAGCGGGTTGGCTGCGGGGGGCTACACCTTC CASSPSGLAAGGYTF
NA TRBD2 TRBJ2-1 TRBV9 TGTGCCAGCAGCGCATCTAGCGGAATCTACAATGAGCAGTTCTTC CASSASSGIYNEQFF
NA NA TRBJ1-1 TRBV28 TGTGCCAGCAGCTGGGGTATGAACACTGAAGCTTTCTTT CASSWGMNTEAFF
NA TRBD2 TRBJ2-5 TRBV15 TGTGCCACCAGCAGAGATGTTAGGGCTAGCGGGAGTAGGGAGACCCAGTACTTC CATSRDVRASGSRETQYF
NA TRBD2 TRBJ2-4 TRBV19 TGTGCCAGTAGTTTGAGGCGTCTAGCGGCAAACATTCAGTACTTC CASSLRRLAANIQYF
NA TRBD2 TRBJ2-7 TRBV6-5 TGTGCCAGCAGTTACAGTAGCGGGAGGGCTGACGAGCAGTACTTC CASSYSSGRADEQYF
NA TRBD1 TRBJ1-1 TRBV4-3 TGCGCCAGCAGCCACGGACGACAGGGGGACACTGAAGCTTTCTTT CASSHGRQGDTEAFF
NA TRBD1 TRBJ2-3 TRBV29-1 TGCAGCGTTGAAGATCTGACAGGGGGTCCGGATACGCAGTATTTT CSVEDLTGGPDTQYF
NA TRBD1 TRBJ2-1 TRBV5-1 TGCGCCAGCAGCTTGGACAGGGGTATAGAGCAGTTCTTC CASSLDRGIEQFF
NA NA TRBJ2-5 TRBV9 TGTGCCAGCAGCGTTACAAGTCGAATACAAGAGACCCAGTACTTC CASSVTSRIQETQYF
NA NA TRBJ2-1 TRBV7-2 TGTGCCAGCAGCTTATCCGGCAGAGGTCAGGCTGGCAACAATGAGCAGTTCTTC CASSLSGRGQAGNNEQFF
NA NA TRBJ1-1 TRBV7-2 TGTGCCAGCAGCAGACCCGCCAGAGGGGAAGAAGCTTTCTTT CASSRPARGEEAFF
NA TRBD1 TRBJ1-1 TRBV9 TGTGCCAGCAGCGTACAGGGGGCGTTGAACACTGAAGCTTTCTTT CASSVQGALNTEAFF
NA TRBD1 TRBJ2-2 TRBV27 TGTGCCAGCAGTCTACGGGACAGGGGGCATCTCGGGGAGCTGTTTTTT CASSLRDRGHLGELFF
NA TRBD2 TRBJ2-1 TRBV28 TGTGCCAGCAGTTTAGCCGAGCGGCGACTAGCGGGATCTGGTGAGCAGTTCTTC CASSLAERRLAGSGEQFF
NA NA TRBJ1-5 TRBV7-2 TGTGCCAGCAGCTTTTCCGCGGTTCAGCCCCAGCATTTT CASSFSAVQPQHF
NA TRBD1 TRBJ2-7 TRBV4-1 TGCGCCAGCAGCCCCCGAGACAGGGAGTACGAGCAGTACTTC CASSPRDREYEQYF
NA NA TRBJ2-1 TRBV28 TGTGCCAGCAGTGCCGGGACCTTCAGAGAGCAGTTCTTC CASSAGTFREQFF
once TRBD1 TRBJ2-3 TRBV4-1 TGCGCCAGCAGCCGGGCCGGGACAGGCACAGATACGCAGTATTTT CASSRAGTGTDTQYF
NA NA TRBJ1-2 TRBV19 TGTGCCAGTAGTCCCGGGACAAGTTCTATAAACCATGGCTACACCTTC CASSPGTSSINHGYTF
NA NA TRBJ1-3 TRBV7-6 TGTGCCAGCAGCTCCAGCTTACAGGGACCGGGAAACACCATATATTTT CASSSSLQGPGNTIYF
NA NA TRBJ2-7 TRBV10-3 TGTGCCATCAGTGAACAACTACCCTACTACGAGCAGTACTTC CAISEQLPYYEQYF
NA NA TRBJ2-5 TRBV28 TGTGCCAGCAGTTCCCCTAAGGGGCCGGGGGAGACCCAGTACTTC CASSSPKGPGETQYF
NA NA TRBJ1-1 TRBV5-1 TGCGCCAGCAGCTCCCTACCCTCCAGTAACACTGAAGCTTTCTTT CASSSLPSSNTEAFF
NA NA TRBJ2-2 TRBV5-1 TGCGCCAGCAGCTTGGGGGCAGGGATAAACACCGGGGAGCTGTTTTTT CASSLGAGINTGELFF
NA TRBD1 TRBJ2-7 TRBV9 TGTGCCAGCAGCGTATACCCGCGGACAGGACCCTACGAGCAGTACTTC CASSVYPRTGPYEQYF
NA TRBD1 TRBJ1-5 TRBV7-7 TGTGCCAGCAGCTTAAGTTGGGCCGGGACAGGGGGGGATCAGCCCCAGCATTTT CASSLSWAGTGGDQPQHF
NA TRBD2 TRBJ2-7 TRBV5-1 TGCGCCAGCAGCGTGACTAGCGGGAGTGGTGAGCAGTACTTC CASSVTSGSGEQYF
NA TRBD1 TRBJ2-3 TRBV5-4 TGTGCCAGCAGCCCCCAGGGGGTAGGTGCAGATACGCAGTATTTT CASSPQGVGADTQYF
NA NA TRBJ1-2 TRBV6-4 TGTGCCAGCAGTGCGGGGGAAGGTGGCTACACCTTC CASSAGEGGYTF
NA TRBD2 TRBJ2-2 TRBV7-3 TGTGCCAGCAGCTTAGAGGGCGGGACTAGCAGTCCCGGGGAGCTGTTTTTT CASSLEGGTSSPGELFF
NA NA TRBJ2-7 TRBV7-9 TGTGCCAGCAGCCTAGGGGGAGGTAATCTCGAGCAGTACTTC CASSLGGGNLEQYF
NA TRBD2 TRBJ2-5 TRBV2 TGTGCCAGCATCGGACTAGCGGGAGAAGAGACCCAGTACTTC CASIGLAGEETQYF
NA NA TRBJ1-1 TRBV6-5 TGTGCCAGCAGCAGACAGAGGAACACTGAAGCTTTCTTT CASSRQRNTEAFF
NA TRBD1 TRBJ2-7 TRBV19 TGTGCCAGTAGTAAAGGACAGGTCTACGAGCAGTACTTC CASSKGQVYEQYF
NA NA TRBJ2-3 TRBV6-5 TGTGCCAGCAGGGCGCCGGGGGCCCCAGATACGCAGTATTTT CASRAPGAPDTQYF
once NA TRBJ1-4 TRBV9 TGTGCCAGCAGCCGGACAGTTAATGAAAAACTGTTTTTT CASSRTVNEKLFF
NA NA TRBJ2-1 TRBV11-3 TGTGCCAGCAGCCCAGGGACCATATCCTACAATGAGCAGTTCTTC CASSPGTISYNEQFF
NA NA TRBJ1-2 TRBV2 TGTGCCAGCAGTGAAGGTACAGGGTCGTATGGCTACACCTTC CASSEGTGSYGYTF
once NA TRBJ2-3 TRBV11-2 TGTGCCAGCAGCCCCGACAGGTGGGCAGATACGCAGTATTTT CASSPDRWADTQYF
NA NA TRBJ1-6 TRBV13 TGTGCCAGCAGCCCCCCGGGGGTGAGGGGCTCACCCCTCCACTTT CASSPPGVRGSPLHF
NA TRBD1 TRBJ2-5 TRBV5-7 TGTGCCAGCAGCTTGTTGGACAGGGGAGAGACCCAGTACTTC CASSLLDRGETQYF
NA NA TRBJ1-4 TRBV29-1 TGCAGCGTGGAGGTCAGGGGCAGGGAAAAACTGTTTTTT CSVEVRGREKLFF
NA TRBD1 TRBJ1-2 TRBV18 TGTGCCAGCGCTCCGGACAGGGAGGCGGGTGGCTACACCTTC CASAPDREAGGYTF
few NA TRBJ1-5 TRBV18 TGTGCCAGCTCACCACGAGGAGGGAGGGATCAGCCCCAGCATTTT CASSPRGGRDQPQHF
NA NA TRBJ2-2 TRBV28 TGTGCCAGCAGTTTAGGCCTAGCATCAGTATATGCCGGGGAGCTGTTTTTT CASSLGLASVYAGELFF
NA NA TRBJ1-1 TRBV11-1 TGTGCCAGCAGCTTAGTTAACGGGGGTATAACTGAAGCTTTCTTT CASSLVNGGITEAFF
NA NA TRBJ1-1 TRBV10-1 TGCGCCAGCAGCACCCGGGGGCGCGTAACTAAAGCTTTCTTT CASSTRGRVTKAFF
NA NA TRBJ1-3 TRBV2 TGTGCCAGCAGTGAAGAGAATGTCTCTGGAAACACCATATATTTT CASSEENVSGNTIYF
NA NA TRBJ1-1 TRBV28 TGTGCCACCGTGGCCGGGACACCTCTCACTGAAGCTTTCTTT CATVAGTPLTEAFF
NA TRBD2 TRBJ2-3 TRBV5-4 TGTGCCAGCAGCCCCGGGACTAGCGGGAGTACAGATACGCAGTATTTT CASSPGTSGSTDTQYF
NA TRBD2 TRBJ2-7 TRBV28 TGTGCCAGCAGCTATGGACTAGCGGGTAACTACGAGCAGTACTTC CASSYGLAGNYEQYF
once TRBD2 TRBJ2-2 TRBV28 TGTGCCAGCAGTTTATCTTCTTTCCTGCTAGCGGGAGGTCGGGGGAACACCGGGGAGCTGTTTTTT CASSLSSFLLAGGRGNTGELFF
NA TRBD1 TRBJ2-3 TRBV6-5 TGTGCCAGCAGTTACCCCACAGGGGGAAGGGCAGATACGCAGTATTTT CASSYPTGGRADTQYF
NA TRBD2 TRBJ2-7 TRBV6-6 TGTGCCAGCAGTAGACTAGCGGCATACGAGCAGTACTTC CASSRLAAYEQYF